This T cell receptor beta chain was obtained from a study of cytomegalovirus exposure and HLA in healthy donors (dated by TCRdb to about 2017). Notes on the research overall: An earlier analysis of approximately 640 of the donors reported 250 to 350 Gb of sequence data and 100 million to 130 million unique TCR beta sequences from about 200 million T cells. The study aimed to test whether signatures of past pathogen exposure could be identified by cataloging public T cell receptors. Every repertoire in the discovery cohort had been generated on one and the same sequencing platform. Donor age, sex, ethnicity and CMV serostatus were collected together with the repertoire data. A later genetic analysis took genome-wide SNP genotypes for about 55% of the roughly 700 donors and used that subset as a discovery cohort. Of the roughly 400 genotyped donors, approximately 82% fell in the genetic ancestry cluster associated with self-reported Caucasian donors. A later analysis re-analyzed previously published TCR beta repertoires from 650 to 800 donors and added high-resolution HLA genotyping to study TCR occurrence patterns. Along with the roughly 710-subject first cohort, a separate validation cohort of over 90 different subjects was used. Among about 400 genotyped donors of the cohort, an average of approximately 200,000 unique TCR beta nucleotide sequences was sequenced per donor, of which about 19% were non-productive. To decide whether each TCR beta V gene segment behaved as functional or pseudogenic, an earlier analysis of several hundred of the donors relied on high-throughput TCR beta sequencing. Both class I and class II loci were covered by HLA typing, at four-digit resolution. The T cell repertoires of roughly 660 subjects were profiled by immunosequencing and related to cytomegalovirus serostatus. Typing coverage differed by locus: A, B, C, DRB1 and DQB1 were typed in roughly 629-630 donors, DQA1 in about 550, DPA1 in approximately 610, and DPB1 in approximately 450. The study combined high-throughput TCR immunosequencing, statistical association of individual TCRs with disease status, and machine learning to predict cytomegalovirus infection status. Because of strong linkage in the cohort, five DR-DQ haplotypes were treated as single units for association and clustering. Approximately 330 gigabases of sequencing data and approximately 92 million unique TCR sequences made up an early release that covered approximately 650 HLA-typed donors. In the later analysis, no new phenotypic data were used to find candidate immune exposures; instead, reliance was placed on TCR beta sequences and their occurrence across donors. Results and caveats for the whole study, not just this receptor: For the cohort, immune exposure information was limited to CMV serostatus. In vitro tests confirmed that a few of the cytomegalovirus-associated TCR beta chains recognize cytomegalovirus antigens. A later analysis found that most CMV-associated TCR beta chains appeared HLA-restricted, with HLA associations seemingly driven largely by CMV exposure. In an earlier analysis of roughly 560 of the donors, most TCR beta V segments were observed in productive rearrangements about 90% or about 30% of the time, broadly matching IMGT annotations. The 87-base-pair reads could not distinguish some IMGT-functional V segments, including TRBV6-2 and TRBV6-3, so those segments were excluded. A later analysis found that TCR association rates varied across HLA loci, with DRB1 alleles showing the most associated TCRs and HLA-C alleles the fewest. In a later analysis, HLA-associated TCR beta chains were found to be more clonally expanded and to have lower generation probabilities than equally common non-associated chains. Because some donors lacked HLA typing at each locus, the association tests relied only on the typed subset. In the study, approximately 150 TCR beta chains were listed as associated with cytomegalovirus. A later genetic analysis reported fewer N-insertions in productive TCRs among donors in an Asian-associated ancestry cluster than the roughly 700-donor mean. Most TCR sequences were seen in very few donors, while some public TCRs were found in many individuals. A later analysis reported that several top co-occurrence clusters appeared linked to parvovirus B19, influenza, CMV and Epstein-Barr virus. Correlated functional status among segregating V segments might be attributable to linkage disequilibrium, but an unknown experimental factor could not be ruled out. In a later analysis, some 18,000 TCR beta sequences were associated with specific HLA alleles at a false discovery rate of 0.05. A further reported finding was that TCR beta sequences accurately predicted the HLA-A and HLA-B alleles for most subjects in the first cohort. The authors suggested that the approach could potentially be extended to other disease states and immunological phenotypes. Roughly uniform sequencing depth across donors was assumed in presence/absence analyses, although this assumption may not hold. The earlier analysis of about 600 of the donors excluded 15 to 20 rarely observed V segments, including chromosome 9 orphons, because counts were too low. The cohort was sequenced for TCR beta chains only, and without alpha or paired-chain data the features that could be detected were limited. When HLA alleles, especially DR and DQ, strongly co-occurred, attributing TCR associations to individual alleles was difficult. A group of highly shared sequence variants was considered likely to be a technical artifact of the sequencing pipeline. An association between a missense DCLRE1C variant and V-gene and J-gene trimming of TCR beta chains was found in a later genetic analysis and replicated in an independent cohort. Cytomegalovirus status was reported to be diagnosed by the classifier with high specificity and sensitivity in both the original and validation cohorts.

The library relied on the immunoSEQ multiplex PCR assay. A mixture of 60 forward primers for TCR Vbeta segments and 13 reverse primers for TCR Jbeta segments was used in the multiplex PCR. Amplification of the CDR3 region of rearranged TCR beta genes was performed with a multiplex PCR assay on genomic DNA. The amplified TCR beta libraries were sequenced on the Illumina HiSeq System as 87-base-pair reads. Under the source paper's analysis protocol: A later analysis tallied around 87 million unique TCR beta chains across the 666 repertoires, and around 10 million of those chains were shared by two or more donors. Raw reads were error-corrected and collapsed into unique sequences with a nearest-neighbor algorithm that merged closely related sequences to remove PCR and sequencing errors. V, D and J gene segments were assigned by aligning CDR3 sequences to IMGT reference sequences. Each retained sequence needed at least a six-nucleotide match to both a V gene segment and a J gene segment. Rearrangements were called productive when the CDR3 lacked stop codons and stayed in frame with V and J; all others were non-productive. Following IMGT convention, CDR3 was defined as the stretch from the second conserved V-encoded cysteine to the conserved J-encoded phenylalanine. The earlier analysis of roughly 590 of the donors excluded any sequence lacking an unambiguous match to a single V gene segment. In an earlier analysis of around 600 of the donors, V segments were called functional above 56.7% productive rearrangements and were called segregating when the between-donor standard deviation exceeded 5%. A statistical classification framework was developed to diagnose cytomegalovirus status using the catalog of TCR beta chain sequences. A later analysis assigned V and J genes by comparing TCR nucleotide sequences with IMGT/GENE-DB human TR gene sequences. The TCRdist pipeline was used in a later analysis to assign CDR3 sequences and most-parsimonious VDJ recombination scenarios. In a later analysis, every TCR beta chain was defined by the combination of its CDR3 amino acid sequence and its V-gene family, and reads without a unique V-gene family were dropped. A later analysis removed roughly 590 highly shared, low-generation-probability nucleotide sequences to deal with suspected cross-contamination and a sequencing artifact. In a later analysis, a clonal expansion index for each public chain was calculated from normalized within-repertoire ranks of inferred template counts. Generation probabilities in a later analysis came from a VDJ recombination model fitted to out-of-frame rearrangements, and those results were checked against IGoR. In a later analysis, hypergeometric tests were used to score TCR-TCR, TCR-HLA and TCR-CMV co-occurrence, with a repertoire-size bias correction applied to TCR pairs. To estimate false discovery rates, a later analysis permuted the HLA or CMV assignments 20 times. In a later analysis, co-occurring TCRs were grouped using DBSCAN, with TCRdist sequence similarity added in when clustering inside HLA-allele-positive subsets. Co-occurrence clustering excluded repertoires with fewer than 30,000 or more than 120,000 public chains, plus five with anomalous nucleotide sharing. TCRdb obtained this table from immuneACCESS and retained in-frame rearrangements with V and J assigned. These tables miss some clones; where compared with another copy, unresolved V genes account for less than half of the shortfall, and the remainder is unexplained. The V and J calls and clone size are taken from that table; D and trimming were inferred from the DNA. For this sample the table gives 150,000 to 200,000 clones, of which around 68% were detected only once. Jointly, the top ten make up approximately 1.5% of the sample.

As encoded in the germline V gene, CDR1 is SGDLS while CDR2 is YYNGEE. V is cut by 4 bases and J by 3 bases, and the space between the germline ends is 4 bases. The CDR3 covers 11 residues, taking in both the cysteine and the phenylalanine. Only the CDR3 part of the read is kept: 33 bases, read in frame from the first base. Concerning this clone: The target of this receptor is not known. It has no much larger one-base neighbor in the sample; base qualities were not kept.

The cohort was made up of about 670 healthy bone marrow donors. At the time of sampling, all cohort members were nominally healthy, though unrecorded immune exposures were likely present. The donor was CMV seronegative and belonged to the group of over 300 seronegative cohort members. Every donor gave a peripheral blood sample, and the peripheral blood mononuclear cells from that sample were used for TCR beta sequencing. The Qiagen DNeasy Blood Extraction Kit was used to extract genomic DNA from the blood cell samples. Sequencing input: PBMCs. The receptor chain draws on TRBV9 and TRBJ1-1; the D segment cannot be called with confidence. This receptor was obtained from a man in his fifties or sixties in good health and CMV-seronegative. This receptor has the CDR3 CASSPYTEAFF. The DNA sequence follows: TGTGCCAGCAGCCCCTACACTGAAGCTTTCTTT.